These 10 T cell receptor beta chains share one sample of origin, sequenced in a study of identifying expanded T cells in peripheral blood. Sequencing was performed with immunoSEQ multiplex PCR; in TCRdb, only in-frame clones are kept and a portion is missing. This table holds over 100,000 clones, about 88% found once. Sequenced input: blood. The receptor source for this set is a person between 18 and 75 years old in good health.

CDR3 DNA: TGTGCCAGCAGCTGGGGACAGAACACTGAAGCTTTCTTT. Its translation: CASSWGQNTEAFF. The chain employs TRBV7-3 and TRBJ1-1; D may be TRBD1 (6 bases). In germline, CDR1 is SGHTA, CDR2 FQGTGA. The CDR3 loop spans 13 amino acids. V gave up 4 bases and J gave up 1 base, with 7 bases separating them.

This clone turned up a few times. The chain combines TRBV9 with TRBJ1-6; TRBD1 aligns across 7 bases. V shed 0 bases, J shed 6 bases, and the junction held 3 bases outside the gene matches. The V gene's germline CDR1 is SGDLS and CDR2 YYNGEE. There are 15 residues in the CDR3. CDR3 coding DNA: TGTGCCAGCAGCGTAGGAGGGGGCGGTAATTCACCCCTCCACTTT. Encoded protein: CASSVGGGGNSPLHF.

The chain couples TRBV11-1 to TRBJ2-7; perhaps TRBD2 as D (5 bases). The ends were cut back, 4 bases at V and 2 bases at J, with 9 bases in the middle. The CDR3 has 13 amino acids. Looked up from germline, CDR1 is SGHAT and CDR2 is FQDESV (reference sequence). CDR3: CASSSYGAYEQYF. The CDR3 region has the DNA TGTGCCAGCAGCTCATACGGGGCCTACGAGCAGTACTTC. The complete variable domain, with remaining parts taken from reference TRBV11-1 and TRBJ2-7, reads EAEVAQSPRYKITEKSQAVAFWCDPISGHATLYWYRQILGQGPELLVQFQDESVVDDSQLPKDRFSAERLKGVDSTLKIQPAELGDSAMYLCASSSYGAYEQYFGPGTRLTVT.

The gene calls are TRBV5-1 and TRBJ2-5, with D unresolved. Germline-derived CDR1 and CDR2 are SGHRS and YFSETQ. The CDR3 spans 15 residues. V lost 3 bases and J 3 bases, leaving 15 bases between the germline ends. The DNA for the CDR3 is TGCGCCAGCAGCTCCCTCCCAACAAAGAAAGAGACCCAGTACTTC. Protein sequence: CASSSLPTKKETQYF.

In nucleotides, the CDR3 is TGTGCCAGCAGTGAATTCAGCACGCAGCTATACAATGAGCAGTTCTTC. This codes for CASSEFSTQLYNEQFF. The rearrangement uses TRBV25-1 and TRBJ2-1; D is uncertain. The CDR3 sequence is 16 residues long. Germline values: CDR1 MGHDK, CDR2 SYGVNS. Trimming removed 1 base from V and 4 bases from J, with 14 bases in between.

This rearrangement joins TRBV5-5 to TRBJ1-2, with D hard to call. Germline CDR1 reads SGHKS; CDR2 reads YYEKEE (reference sequence). The CDR3 sequence is 13 residues long. Trimming pared 1 base from V and 8 bases from J, leaving 12 bases between. The CDR3 loop reads CASSLQSGGGYTF. The CDR3 DNA follows: TGTGCCAGCAGCTTGCAGAGCGGCGGGGGCTACACCTTC.

The chain combines TRBV19 with TRBJ1-5; no reliable D call. The CDR3 is 14 amino acids. Germline-derived CDR1 and CDR2 are LNHDA and SQIVND (reference sequence). Trimming pared 10 bases from V and 10 bases from J, leaving 23 bases between. CDR3 DNA: TGTGCCACCATGAAAATCTGGGAGGAAGCTCCCCAGCATTTT. Translation: CATMKIWEEAPQHF.

This chain links TRBV5-1 with TRBJ1-5; D perhaps matches TRBD1 (5 bases). The germline V and J ends were trimmed by 0 bases and 0 bases, with 7 bases remaining between them. The CDR3 has 15 amino acids. CDR1 SGHRS and CDR2 YFSETQ come from the germline V gene. The CDR3 loop reads CASSLEGNSNQPQHF. The DNA for the CDR3 is TGCGCCAGCAGCTTGGAGGGGAATAGCAATCAGCCCCAGCATTTT.

The chain recombines TRBV25-1 with TRBJ1-1, with D perhaps matching TRBD1 (6 bases). This CDR3 is built from 15 residues. Between the trimmed V and J ends, which lost 3 bases and 3 bases, there was a span of 14 bases. CDR1 and CDR2 from the germline V gene are MGHDK and SYGVNS. CDR3 amino acids: CASSEGGRAHTEAFF. The CDR3 region has the DNA TGTGCCAGCAGTGAGGGGGGCAGGGCCCACACTGAAGCTTTCTTT.

The chain joins TRBV18 to TRBJ1-2; possibly TRBD1 for D (5 bases). This CDR3 is built from 13 residues. The V end was cut by 6 bases, the J end by 5 bases, with 13 bases between. Germline V lookup: CDR1 KGHSH, CDR2 LQKENI. The CDR3 DNA reads TGTGCCAGCTCCCCGGGACCGGGATATGGCTACACCTTC. It is translated as CASSPGPGYGYTF. Full variable domain (rest looked up from reference TRBV18 and TRBJ1-2): NAGVMQNPRHLVRRRGQEARLRCSPMKGHSHVYWYRQLPEEGLKFMVYLQKENIIDESGMPKERFSAEFPKEGPSILRIQQVVRGDSAAYFCASSPGPGYGYTFGSGTRLTVV.